Below, 6 T cell receptor beta chains from the same sample are listed, as sequenced in a study of CD8 T cells in ankylosing spondylitis. Via MiXCR, TCRdb re-called the 5' RACE reads, giving one row per CDR3 protein. This sample has roughly 180,000 distinct CDR3 sequences; 10% to 15% occur once, and the top ten carry 9.5% to 12%. Sequencing was done on a sample of blood, either unsorted or a sorted T cell fraction (not recorded which). The receptors stem from a female donor with ankylosing spondylitis or in good health (not recorded which).

This clonotype was found many times. V usage is TRBV2 and J usage is TRBJ2-7; 8 nucleotides match TRBD2. Germline V gives CDR1 SNHLY, CDR2 FYNNEI. This CDR3 spans 14 amino acids. The trim removed 2 bases at V and 4 bases at J, leaving 4 bases unmatched. CDR3 sequence reads: CASSETSGTYEQYF. CDR3 nucleotide sequence: TGTGCCAGCAGTGAAACTAGCGGAACTTACGAGCAGTACTTC. The whole variable domain, filled in from reference TRBV2 and TRBJ2-7, reads EPEVTQTPSHQVTQMGQEVILRCVPISNHLYFYWYRQILGQKVEFLVSFYNNEISEKSEIFDDQFSVERPDGSNFTLKIRSTKLEDSAMYFCASSETSGTYEQYFGPGTRLTVT.

This clonotype was recorded many times. This chain uses TRBV7-8 with TRBJ2-2, with D unclear. Germline CDR1 and CDR2: SGHVS and FQNEAQ. Trimming shortened V by 5 bases and J by 7 bases, and 14 bases separated the two germline ends. This CDR3 comprises 14 residues. The CDR3 reads CASSLERENGELFF. The CDR3 nucleotides are TGTGCCAGCAGCCTGGAACGAGAGAACGGGGAGCTGTTTTTT.

This chain connects TRBV3-1 to TRBJ2-7; a weak D match, TRBD1 (5 bases). From germline, CDR1 is LGHDT and CDR2 YNNKEL (reference sequence). The CDR3 has 11 amino acids. The germline V and J ends were trimmed by 3 bases and 7 bases, with 7 bases remaining between them. The CDR3 sequence: CASSHQGEQYF. CDR3 nucleotides: TGTGCCAGCAGCCACCAGGGAGAGCAGTACTTC.

This clonotype was found many times. The V call is TRBV7-2, the J call TRBJ2-5, with D possibly called TRBD1 or TRBD2 (5 bases each). In germline, CDR1 is SGHTA, CDR2 FQGNSA. The CDR3 runs to 14 residues. Trimming took 6 bases from V and 4 from J, leaving 15 bases between them. The CDR3 here is CASSSSGTLETQYF. The CDR3 nucleotides read TGTGCCAGCAGTTCCTCCGGGACGTTAGAGACCCAGTACTTC.

A remark on this clonotype: This may be a read error, as it is one base from a much larger clone. This chain joins TRBV3-1 and TRBJ2-7; the D gene could be TRBD1 or TRBD2 (6 bases each). V lost 0 bases and J lost 6, with 12 bases in between. The CDR3 runs to 14 residues. CDR1 is LGHDT and CDR2 is YNNKEL in the germline V gene (reference sequence). The CDR3 coding sequence is TGTGCCAGCAGCCAAGATCCGGGGGCCTCCGAGCAGTACTTC. It specifies CASSQDPGASEQYF.

Many counts were recorded for this clonotype. The chain is built from TRBV5-1 and TRBJ1-1; D is perhaps TRBD1 (5 bases). There are 14 residues in the CDR3. The germline CDR1 and CDR2 sequences are SGHRS and YFSETQ. V shed 1 base and J shed 0 bases, with 7 bases lying between them. CDR3 in amino acids: CASSLQGVNTEAFF. CDR3 coding DNA: TGCGCCAGCAGCTTGCAAGGGGTGAACACTGAAGCTTTCTTT.